This T cell receptor beta chain was recovered during a study of PD-L1 blockade in urothelial cancer. Germline CDR1 reads SEHNR; CDR2 reads FQNEAQ (reference sequence). With V trimmed by 5 bases and J by 4 bases, 8 bases remained unmatched. The CDR3 has 15 amino acids. The time point: peripheral blood 6 weeks after treatment start. Some clones are missing from TCRdb's copy, which holds only in-frame ones; the method was immunoSEQ multiplex PCR. The data hold 120,000 or so clones, with about 84% observed a single time. Source: PBMCs, taken around atezolizumab (anti-PD-L1) treatment. J is TRBJ2-3 and V is TRBV7-9; 8 bases are shared with TRBD2. This TCR was sampled from a man aged 50 to 60 with urothelial cancer. The CDR3 region has the DNA TGTGCCAGCAGCCGATCCAGCGGGAGCGCAGATACGCAGTATTTT. It translates to CASSRSSGSADTQYF.